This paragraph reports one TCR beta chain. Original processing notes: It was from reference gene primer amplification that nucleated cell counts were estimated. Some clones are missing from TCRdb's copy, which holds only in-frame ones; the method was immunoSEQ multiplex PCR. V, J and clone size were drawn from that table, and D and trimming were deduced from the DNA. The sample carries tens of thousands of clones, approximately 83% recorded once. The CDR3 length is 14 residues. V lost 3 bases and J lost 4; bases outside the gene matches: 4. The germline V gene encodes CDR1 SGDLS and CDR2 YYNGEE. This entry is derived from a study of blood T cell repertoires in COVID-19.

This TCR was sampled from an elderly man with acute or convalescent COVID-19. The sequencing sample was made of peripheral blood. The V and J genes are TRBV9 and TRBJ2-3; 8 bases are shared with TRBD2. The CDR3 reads CASSDGRAADTQYF. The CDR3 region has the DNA TGTGCCAGCAGCGACGGGAGGGCCGCAGATACGCAGTATTTT.